A single sample gave rise to the 21 T cell receptor beta chains below, sequenced in a study of cytomegalovirus exposure and HLA in healthy donors. Amplification used 60 Vbeta primers and 13 Jbeta primers. Sequenced by immunoSEQ multiplex PCR; TCRdb stores in-frame clones only, minus some. This table holds roughly 150,000 clones, 75% found once. The sequencing sample was made of PBMCs. These receptors were obtained from a man aged 18 to 30 in good health and CMV-seropositive.

V usage is TRBV11-2 and J usage is TRBJ2-5; no reliable D call. Per the germline V gene, CDR1 is SGHAT and CDR2 is FQNNGV. The V end lost 5 bases, the J end lost 5 bases, and 12 bases lay between the germline ends. The CDR3 runs to 13 residues. CDR3 DNA: TGTGCCAGCAGCCTCCCTACTTTGGAGACCCAGTACTTC. Translating it yields CASSLPTLETQYF.

V usage is TRBV7-8 and J usage is TRBJ2-5, with a possible D match to TRBD1 (5 bases). This CDR3 is built from 14 residues. Germline V gene lookup returns CDR1 SGHVS and CDR2 FQNEAQ. Trimming shortened V by 1 base and J by 3 bases, and 9 bases separated the two germline ends. CDR3 nucleotide sequence: TGTGCCAGCAGCTTAGTACCCAGGGAAGAGACCCAGTACTTC. It yields the protein CASSLVPREETQYF.

This chain joins TRBV27 and TRBJ2-1; weak D call: TRBD1 (5 bases). This CDR3 comprises 16 residues. V lost 5 bases and J lost 0, with 14 bases in between. CDR1 and CDR2 from the germline V gene are MNHEY and SMNVEV (reference sequence). The CDR3 protein is CASSPGWASSYNEQFF. DNA of the CDR3: TGTGCCAGCAGTCCAGGGTGGGCAAGCTCCTACAATGAGCAGTTCTTC.

The J gene is TRBJ2-5, the V gene TRBV20-1; no clear D. The closer fit of TRBJ2-7 to the DNA end suggests the J call may be wrong. The V gene's germline CDR1 is DFQATT and CDR2 SNEGSKA (reference sequence). CDR3 length: 11 residues. This CDR3 is CSASNSYEQYF. DNA of the CDR3: TGCAGTGCTAGTAACTCCTACGAGCAGTACTTC.

This clone was observed a handful of times. The chain uses TRBV19 and TRBJ2-7; TRBD1 matches 9 bases. Germline assignment: CDR1 LNHDA and CDR2 SQIVND (reference sequence). This CDR3 has 15 residues. V trimming: 4 bases; J trimming: 4 bases; junction bases outside the gene matches: 8. CDR3 nucleotides: TGTGCCAGTAGTACCCCGGGACAGGGTATATACGAGCAGTACTTC. Translated: CASSTPGQGIYEQYF. The whole variable domain, filled in from reference TRBV19 and TRBJ2-7, reads DGGITQSPKYLFRKEGQNVTLSCEQNLNHDAMYWYRQDPGQGLRLIYYSQIVNDFQKGDIAEGYSVSREKKESFPLTVTSAQKNPTAFYLCASSTPGQGIYEQYFGPGTRLTVT.

Only one count was recorded for this clone. The chain employs TRBV14 and TRBJ2-1; D might be TRBD2 (6 bases). The length of the CDR3 is 17 residues. The germline gives CDR1 SGHDN, CDR2 FVKESK. The V end was cut by 1 base, the J end by 9 bases, with 22 bases between. The CDR3 sequence is CASSQVSWVRESVEQFF. DNA of the CDR3: TGTGCCAGCAGCCAAGTTTCATGGGTACGGGAGTCCGTTGAGCAGTTCTTC.

The chain combines TRBV5-1 with TRBJ1-4, with 9 bases matching TRBD1. The CDR3 totals 17 residues. Germline V gene lookup returns CDR1 SGHRS and CDR2 YFSETQ. Trimming took 0 bases from V and 7 from J; bases not matched to a gene: 10. For the CDR3, the DNA is TGCGCCAGCAGCTTGGGTGAGACAGGGGGAATGAGTGAAAAACTGTTTTTT. This sequence encodes CASSLGETGGMSEKLFF.

This clone has just one count. The chain couples TRBV7-6 to TRBJ1-1; D might be TRBD1 (6 bases). The CDR3 extends over 15 amino acids. CDR1 SGHVS and CDR2 FNYEAQ come from the germline V gene. Trimming removed 3 bases at V and 4 bases at J, with 15 bases between. CDR3 protein: CASSLGSGASTEAFF. CDR3 nucleotide sequence: TGTGCCAGCAGCTTGGGGTCAGGGGCGAGCACTGAAGCTTTCTTT. Variable domain in full (rest from reference TRBV7-6 and TRBJ1-1): GAGVSQSPRYKVTKRGQDVALRCDPISGHVSLYWYRQALGQGPEFLTYFNYEAQQDKSGLPNDRFSAERPEGSISTLTIQRTEQRDSAMYRCASSLGSGASTEAFFGQGTRLTVV.

The chain links TRBV2 to TRBJ2-1; 8 positions match TRBD2. CDR1 is SNHLY, CDR2 FYNNEI, per germline. Losses at the gene ends were 6 bases for V and 3 bases for J; bases not matched to a gene: 4. This CDR3 has 14 amino acids. The chain's CDR3 is CASRTGLVYNEQFF. CDR3 sequence (DNA): TGTGCCAGCAGAACGGGACTAGTCTACAATGAGCAGTTCTTC.

This clone was observed once. This chain links TRBV27 with TRBJ2-7; TRBD1 agrees at 7 bases. The CDR3 is made up of 15 amino acids. Germline-derived CDR1 and CDR2 are MNHEY and SMNVEV (reference sequence). Losses at the gene ends were 3 bases for V and 0 bases for J; bases not matched to a gene: 5. The CDR3 protein is CASSFGQADSYEQYF. In DNA form, the CDR3 reads TGTGCCAGCAGTTTTGGACAGGCCGACTCCTACGAGCAGTACTTC.

This clone came up once. CDR3 in DNA: TGTGCCAGCAGTCGAGACAGATTCTATGGCTACACCTTC. This encodes CASSRDRFYGYTF. The gene calls are TRBV6-5 and TRBJ1-2, with D possibly being TRBD1 (5 bases). Germline lookup yields CDR1 MNHEY and CDR2 SVGAGI. V was trimmed by 5 bases and J by 4 bases, leaving 11 bases between them. The CDR3 is 13 amino acids.

CDR3 bases: TGCGCCAGCAGCCATGGGCAGAGCCTTACCGTGAACACTGAAGCTTTCTTT. Protein: CASSHGQSLTVNTEAFF. The chain couples TRBV4-1 to TRBJ1-1; D is uncertain. The ends were cut back, 3 bases at V and 0 bases at J, with 17 bases in the middle. Germline-derived CDR1 and CDR2 are MGHRA and YSYEKL. The CDR3 runs 17 residues.

The chain carries TRBV27 and TRBJ2-7; possibly TRBD1 for D (5 bases). The length of the CDR3 is 14 residues. Trimming left V 1 base short and J 6 bases short, with 13 bases between. The V gene's germline CDR1 is MNHEY and CDR2 SMNVEV (reference sequence). The DNA for the CDR3 is TGTGCCAGCAGTTTATATAGGGGAAGGGGCGAGCAGTACTTC. As protein: CASSLYRGRGEQYF.

Only one count was recorded for this clone. V is TRBV25-1 and J is TRBJ1-5; D is possibly TRBD1 (5 bases). Germline V gene lookup returns CDR1 MGHDK and CDR2 SYGVNS. V was shortened by 3 bases and J by 3 bases, with 12 bases between the two germline ends. The CDR3 is 15 amino acids. The CDR3 sequence: CASSEAGGLNQPQHF. CDR3 DNA: TGTGCCAGCAGTGAGGCGGGGGGACTCAATCAGCCCCAGCATTTT.

This clone is a singleton in its sample. This rearrangement joins TRBV28 to TRBJ2-2; no clear D. V was clipped by 6 bases and J by 5 bases, with 7 bases between them. CDR3 size: 12 residues. CDR1 is MDHEN, CDR2 SYDVKM, per germline. The CDR3 here is CASSLQTGELFF. CDR3 sequence (DNA): TGTGCCAGCAGCTTACAAACCGGGGAGCTGTTTTTT.

J is TRBJ1-2 and V is TRBV6-5; unclear D gene. The CDR3 loop spans 15 amino acids. Trimming stripped 5 bases from V and 2 bases from J, with 15 bases between. CDR1 is MNHEY, CDR2 SVGAGI, per germline. The CDR3 spells CASSPRAEENYGYTF. CDR3 nucleotide sequence: TGTGCCAGCAGTCCCCGTGCAGAAGAAAACTATGGCTACACCTTC.

The J gene is TRBJ2-3, the V gene TRBV29-1; TRBD2 is a possible D gene (5 bases). CDR1 is SQVTM and CDR2 is ANQGSEA in the germline V gene. V lost 0 bases, J lost 6 bases, and 16 bases lay in between. The length of the CDR3 is 15 residues. This CDR3 is CSVEEASLVSDTQYF. The CDR3 DNA reads TGCAGCGTTGAAGAGGCTAGCCTGGTTAGCGATACGCAGTATTTT.

This clone was observed a few times. The rearrangement joins TRBV18 to TRBJ2-7; the D gene is possibly TRBD1 (5 bases). CDR1 KGHSH and CDR2 LQKENI come from the germline V gene. Trimming removed 6 bases from V and 3 bases from J, with 18 bases in between. The CDR3 covers 15 residues. This CDR3 is CASSVELVGRYEQYF. CDR3 sequence (DNA): TGTGCCAGCTCCGTCGAGCTAGTGGGGCGCTACGAGCAGTACTTC. The full variable domain, its missing parts supplied by reference TRBV18 and TRBJ2-7, is NAGVMQNPRHLVRRRGQEARLRCSPMKGHSHVYWYRQLPEEGLKFMVYLQKENIIDESGMPKERFSAEFPKEGPSILRIQQVVRGDSAAYFCASSVELVGRYEQYFGPGTRLTVT.

The V gene is TRBV7-8, the J gene TRBJ1-3, with TRBD1 as a possible D gene (6 bases). The CDR3 extends over 14 amino acids. Germline values: CDR1 SGHVS, CDR2 FQNEAQ. The V gene lost 5 bases and the J gene lost 5 bases, with 13 bases spanning the gap. The CDR3 nucleotides read TGTGCCAGCAGCCAACAGGGTTTGCGAAACACCATATATTTT. Translation gives CASSQQGLRNTIYF.

The chain joins TRBV6-5 to TRBJ2-7; 11 nucleotides agree with TRBD1. The CDR3 covers 14 residues. V was pared by 5 bases and J by 4 bases, with 4 bases of the junction left unmatched. The germline V gene encodes CDR1 MNHEY and CDR2 SVGAGI. The CDR3 DNA is TGTGCCAGCAGTGCGCGGGACAGGGGGTACGAGCAGTACTTC. Translation: CASSARDRGYEQYF.

V gene TRBV18 combines with J gene TRBJ2-3; maybe TRBD2 (5 bases). V lost 10 bases and J 2 bases, leaving 22 bases between the germline ends. Germline CDR1 is KGHSH and CDR2 is LQKENI. The CDR3 has 16 residues. The CDR3 loop reads CATPGAESTDTDTQYF. CDR3 sequence (DNA): TGTGCCACCCCTGGAGCGGAATCTACCGACACAGATACGCAGTATTTT. Filled out from reference TRBV18 and TRBJ2-3, the complete variable domain reads NAGVMQNPRHLVRRRGQEARLRCSPMKGHSHVYWYRQLPEEGLKFMVYLQKENIIDESGMPKERFSAEFPKEGPSILRIQQVVRGDSAAYFCATPGAESTDTDTQYFGPGTRLTVL.